What follows is one TCR beta chain and its context. These data belong to a study of OX40 agonist ivuxolimab in advanced cancers. Study-level information: The dose of intravenous ivuxolimab that patients received every 2 weeks ranged from 0.01 to 10 mg/kg. Hepatocellular carcinoma, melanoma, renal cell or head and neck cancer occurred in dose-escalation patients.

The CDR3 is 12 residues long. Germline-derived CDR1 and CDR2 are SGHAT and FQDESV (reference sequence). Trimming pared 7 bases from V and 6 bases from J, leaving 11 bases between. The repertoire was sequenced with immunoSEQ multiplex PCR; TCRdb's copy has only in-frame clones and lacks some. The repertoire has 20,000 to 25,000 clones, 88% of them found once; the top ten carry about 11%. The sequence was obtained from an adult with an advanced solid tumor such as melanoma, head and neck, liver or kidney cancer. The chain has TRBV11-1 and TRBJ2-3; no clear D. The input for sequencing was CD4+ or CD8+ T cells sorted from blood, taken in a trial of the OX40 agonist ivuxolimab. The CDR3 bases are TGTGCCAGCACCGGTGGAGTGGATACGCAGTATTTT. This gives the protein CASTGGVDTQYF.